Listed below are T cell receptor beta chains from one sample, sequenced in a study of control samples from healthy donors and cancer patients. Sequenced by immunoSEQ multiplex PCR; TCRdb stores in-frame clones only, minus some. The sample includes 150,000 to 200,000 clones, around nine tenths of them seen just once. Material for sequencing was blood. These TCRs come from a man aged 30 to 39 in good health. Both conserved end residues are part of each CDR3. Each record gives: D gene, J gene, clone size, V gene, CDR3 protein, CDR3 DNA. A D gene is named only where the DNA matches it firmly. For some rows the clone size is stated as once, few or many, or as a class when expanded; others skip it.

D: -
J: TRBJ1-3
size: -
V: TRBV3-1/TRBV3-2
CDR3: CASSGGGVTGNTIYF
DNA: TGTGCCAGCAGCGGGGGAGGGGTTACTGGAAACACCATATATTTT

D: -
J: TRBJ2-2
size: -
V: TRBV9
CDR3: CASSPITGELFF
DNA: TGTGCCAGCAGCCCGATAACCGGGGAGCTGTTTTTT

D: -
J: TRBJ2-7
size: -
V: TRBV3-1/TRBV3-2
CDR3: CASSQGVTGNYEQYF
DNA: TGTGCCAGCAGCCAAGGAGTTACCGGTAACTACGAGCAGTACTTC

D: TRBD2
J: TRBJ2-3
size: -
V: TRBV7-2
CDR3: CASSSHWGTSGIADTQYF
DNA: TGTGCCAGCAGCTCCCACTGGGGGACTAGCGGGATTGCAGATACGCAGTATTTT

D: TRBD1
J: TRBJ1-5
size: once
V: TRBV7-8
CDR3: CASSLQGARNQPQHF
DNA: TGTGCCAGCAGCCTACAGGGGGCCCGAAATCAGCCCCAGCATTTT

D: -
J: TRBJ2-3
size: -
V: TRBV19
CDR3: CASSTSGTGDTQYF
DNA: TGTGCCAGTAGTACCTCCGGGACTGGCGATACGCAGTATTTT

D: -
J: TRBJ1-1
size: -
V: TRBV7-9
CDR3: CASSERGRPFF
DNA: TGTGCCAGCAGCGAGAGGGGAAGACCTTTCTTT

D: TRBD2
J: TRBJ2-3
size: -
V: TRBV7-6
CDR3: CASSLALAGRGDTQYF
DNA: TGTGCCAGCAGCTTAGCGCTTGCGGGGAGGGGAGATACGCAGTATTTT

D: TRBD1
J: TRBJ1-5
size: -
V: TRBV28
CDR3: CASSPRDRGQMGNQPQHF
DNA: TGTGCCAGCAGTCCTCGGGACAGGGGGCAAATGGGCAATCAGCCCCAGCATTTT

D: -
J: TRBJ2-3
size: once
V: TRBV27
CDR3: CASRKRAGTAPPDTQYF
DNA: TGTGCCAGCAGGAAAAGGGCGGGAACTGCTCCCCCAGATACGCAGTATTTT

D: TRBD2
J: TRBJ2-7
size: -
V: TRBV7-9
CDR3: CASSFRTSGTNEQYF
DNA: TGTGCCAGCAGCTTCCGGACTAGCGGGACGAACGAGCAGTACTTC

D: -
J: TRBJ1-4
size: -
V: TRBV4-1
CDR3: CASSGGTTNEKLFF
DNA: TGCGCCAGCAGTGGCGGGACAACTAATGAAAAACTGTTTTTT

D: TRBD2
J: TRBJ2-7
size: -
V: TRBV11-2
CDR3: CASSANLAGAFYEQYF
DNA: TGTGCCAGCAGCGCAAATCTAGCGGGGGCCTTCTACGAGCAGTACTTC

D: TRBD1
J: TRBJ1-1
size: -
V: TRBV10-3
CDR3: CAIGQGNTEAFF
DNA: TGTGCCATCGGACAGGGGAACACTGAAGCTTTCTTT

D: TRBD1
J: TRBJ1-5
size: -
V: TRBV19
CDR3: CATTQGEGLSNQPQHF
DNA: TGTGCCACCACACAGGGGGAGGGTCTTAGCAATCAGCCCCAGCATTTT

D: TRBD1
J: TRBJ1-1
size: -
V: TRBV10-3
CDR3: CAITRTGADTEAFF
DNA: TGTGCCATCACCCGAACAGGGGCGGACACTGAAGCTTTCTTT

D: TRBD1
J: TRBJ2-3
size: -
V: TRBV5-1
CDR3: CASSITGVQEYF
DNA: TGCGCCAGCAGCATTACAGGGGTTCAGGAGTATTTT

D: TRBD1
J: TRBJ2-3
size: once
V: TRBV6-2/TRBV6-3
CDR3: CASSYLRTGGFQYF
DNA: TGTGCCAGCAGTTACCTCCGGACAGGGGGGTTTCAGTATTTT

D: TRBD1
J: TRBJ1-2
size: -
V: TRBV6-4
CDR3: CATHNPGTDGYTF
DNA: TGTGCCACCCACAACCCCGGGACAGATGGCTACACCTTC

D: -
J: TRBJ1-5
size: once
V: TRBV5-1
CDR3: CASSSPSVGQLRPKGDQPQHF
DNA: TGCGCCAGCAGCTCCCCTTCGGTGGGGCAGCTGCGCCCTAAGGGGGATCAGCCCCAGCATTTT

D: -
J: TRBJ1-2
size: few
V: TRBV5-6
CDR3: CASSGDQHGYTF
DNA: TGTGCCAGCAGCGGGGACCAGCATGGCTACACCTTC

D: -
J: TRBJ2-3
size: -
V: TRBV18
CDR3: CASSPPYTDTQYF
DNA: TGTGCCAGCTCACCACCGTACACAGATACGCAGTATTTT

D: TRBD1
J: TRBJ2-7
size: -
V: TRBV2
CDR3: CASSPGTDYEQYF
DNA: TGTGCCAGCAGCCCCGGGACAGACTACGAGCAGTACTTC